This entry lists 22 T cell receptor beta chains sequenced from one sample in a study of blood T cell repertoires in COVID-19. Clones were sequenced by immunoSEQ multiplex PCR, and TCRdb holds only the in-frame ones, with some missing. The repertoire holds 200,000 to 300,000 clones, with roughly 90% as singletons. The specimen sequenced was PBMCs or T cells enriched from blood (not recorded which). The source of these receptors is a man in his forties who had recovered from COVID-19.

This clone was detected only once. V usage is TRBV7-6 and J usage is TRBJ2-2; D is unresolved. Deletions cut 0 bases from V and 2 bases from J, with 7 bases between. This CDR3 is 15 amino acids long. The V gene's germline CDR1 is SGHVS and CDR2 FNYEAQ. In nucleotides, the CDR3 is TGTGCCAGCAGCTTAGCCCCCCCTAACACCGGGGAGCTGTTTTTT. Its protein product is CASSLAPPNTGELFF.

This chain links TRBV11-2 with TRBJ2-7; 7 bases map to TRBD1. The V gene end was trimmed by 6 bases and the J gene end by 4 bases; junction bases not matched to a gene: 9. This CDR3 has 14 residues. Germline V gene sequence: CDR1 SGHAT, CDR2 FQNNGV. The CDR3 sequence is CASRPYRGPYEQYF. The CDR3 DNA reads as TGTGCCAGCAGACCTTACAGGGGTCCTTACGAGCAGTACTTC.

The chain links TRBV27 to TRBJ2-7, with TRBD1 matching over 8 bases. CDR1 is MNHEY and CDR2 is SMNVEV in the germline V gene (reference sequence). This CDR3 contains 13 residues. V lost 6 bases to trimming and J lost 3 bases; unmatched junction nucleotides: 4. This chain's CDR3 is CASRAGGYYEQYF. CDR3 nucleotide sequence: TGTGCCAGCAGGGCAGGGGGCTACTACGAGCAGTACTTC.

The rearrangement links TRBV7-2 to TRBJ2-7; 9 bases match TRBD1. The CDR3 covers 15 residues. V shed 5 bases and J 5 bases; nucleotides not matched to a gene: 10. Germline-derived CDR1 and CDR2 are SGHTA and FQGNSA. Here the CDR3 DNA reads TGTGCCAGCAGCCAATCAGGACAGGGGTTCCACGAGCAGTACTTC. This codes for CASSQSGQGFHEQYF.

J is TRBJ2-5 and V is TRBV6-2 or TRBV6-3; TRBD1 aligns across 7 bases. The CDR3 runs 15 residues. J gave up 4 bases and V 6 bases, and 11 bases lay outside the gene matches. The germline V gene has CDR1 MNHEY and CDR2 SVGEGT. In DNA, the CDR3 is TGTGCCAGCAGCCCTCAGGGGGAGTACTTAGAGACCCAGTACTTC. Its translation is CASSPQGEYLETQYF.

The CDR3 protein is CASSLGQIEAFF. CDR3 nucleotide sequence: TGTGCCAGCAGCTTAGGCCAGATCGAAGCTTTCTTT. The chain links TRBV7-2 to TRBJ1-1; D not certain. The length of the CDR3 is 12 residues. The V end was cut by 1 base, the J end by 8 bases, with 8 bases between. CDR1 and CDR2 from the germline V gene are SGHTA and FQGNSA. The full variable domain, its missing parts supplied by reference TRBV7-2 and TRBJ1-1, is GAGVSQSPSNKVTEKGKDVELRCDPISGHTALYWYRQSLGQGLEFLIYFQGNSAPDKSGLPSDRFSAERTGGSVSTLTIQRTQQEDSAVYLCASSLGQIEAFFGQGTRLTVV.

This clone was detected only once. The chain joins TRBV6-2 or TRBV6-3 to TRBJ2-5; a weak D match, TRBD1 (6 bases). Germline values: CDR1 MNHEY, CDR2 SVGEGT. V gave up 5 bases and J gave up 1 base, with 17 bases separating them. The CDR3 totals 16 residues. CDR3 sequence reads: CASSHSRDIIQETQYF. The CDR3 coding sequence is TGTGCCAGCAGTCACAGCCGGGACATAATCCAAGAGACCCAGTACTTC.

V and J are TRBV6-5 and TRBJ1-1, with 12 bases lining up with TRBD1. The length of the CDR3 is 15 residues. The germline V gene encodes CDR1 MNHEY and CDR2 SVGAGI. V lost 2 bases to trimming and J lost 4 bases; unmatched junction nucleotides: 2. The CDR3 region is CASSYGTGGGTEAFF. In nucleotides, the CDR3 is TGTGCCAGCAGTTACGGGACAGGGGGCGGCACTGAAGCTTTCTTT.

The chain couples TRBV24-1 to TRBJ2-5; tentatively, D is TRBD1 (6 bases). This CDR3 is built from 17 residues. V lost 3 bases and J 2 bases, leaving 18 bases between the germline ends. The germline V gene encodes CDR1 KGHDR and CDR2 SFDVKD. CDR3 bases: TGTGCCACCAGTGATGGGTACGGAGGACAGCAACAAGAGACCCAGTACTTC. Translating it yields CATSDGYGGQQQETQYF.

This clone was seen just once. The rearrangement uses TRBV3-1 (or the pseudogene TRBV3-2) and TRBJ1-2; no clear D. Germline CDR1 is LGHDT and CDR2 is YNNKEL (reference sequence). The CDR3 runs to 12 residues. Trimming pared 8 bases from V and 12 bases from J, leaving 19 bases between. The CDR3 sequence: CASGRESGGDTF. As DNA, the CDR3 is TGTGCCAGCGGTCGGGAGAGTGGAGGAGACACCTTC.

The V call is TRBV10-3, the J call TRBJ2-7; D is perhaps TRBD1 (6 bases). The germline V gene encodes CDR1 ENHRY and CDR2 SYGVKD. The CDR3 covers 14 residues. Trimming cost V 4 bases and J 0 bases, with 10 bases left between them. CDR3 DNA sequence: TGTGCCATCAGTGGCCGGGACAACTCCTACGAGCAGTACTTC. It encodes CAISGRDNSYEQYF.

The V call is TRBV7-8, the J call TRBJ2-7; D is unresolved. Deletions cut 0 bases from V and 0 bases from J, with 6 bases between. This CDR3 spans 14 amino acids. From germline, CDR1 is SGHVS and CDR2 FQNEAQ. DNA for the CDR3: TGTGCCAGCAGCTTAGCGGGCAGCTCCTACGAGCAGTACTTC. Its protein is CASSLAGSSYEQYF.

The genes are TRBV10-3 and TRBJ1-4, with TRBD1 matching over 7 bases. Trimming took 3 bases from V and 5 from J; bases not matched to a gene: 15. CDR3 length equals 18 residues. Germline assignment: CDR1 ENHRY and CDR2 SYGVKD. CDR3 region: CAISDIRFGGQRNEKLFF. The CDR3 region has the DNA TGTGCCATCAGTGATATCCGTTTTGGGGGACAGAGGAATGAAAAACTGTTTTTT.

The chain links TRBV9 to TRBJ1-2; 9 bases fit TRBD1. This CDR3 is built from 14 residues. V gave up 0 bases and J gave up 4 bases; unmatched junction bases: 1. From germline, CDR1 is SGDLS and CDR2 YYNGEE. CDR3 sequence: CASSVAGQGYGYTF. Written as DNA, the CDR3 is TGTGCCAGCAGCGTAGCGGGACAGGGCTATGGCTACACCTTC.

The chain joins TRBV25-1 to TRBJ2-7; D is possibly TRBD1 (6 bases). The CDR3 has 13 amino acids. V lost 5 bases and J 0 bases, leaving 8 bases between the germline ends. Germline V gene sequence: CDR1 MGHDK, CDR2 SYGVNS. The CDR3 DNA reads TGTGCCAGCAGTAGGGGGAGCTCCTACGAGCAGTACTTC. This sequence encodes CASSRGSSYEQYF.

In its sample, this clone was seen once. The genes are TRBV7-6 and TRBJ2-7; 11 bases fit TRBD2. V gave up 3 bases and J gave up 1 base; unmatched junction bases: 8. CDR1 is SGHVS, CDR2 FNYEAQ, per germline. CDR3 length: 17 amino acids. The CDR3 loop reads CASSFRLAGPQSYEQYF. CDR3 bases: TGTGCCAGCAGCTTTCGACTAGCGGGGCCCCAATCCTACGAGCAGTACTTC.

The chain joins TRBV19 to TRBJ2-4; possibly TRBD1 for D (5 bases). Germline CDR1 LNHDA, CDR2 SQIVND (reference sequence). CDR3 length: 15 amino acids. The V end was cut by 7 bases, the J end by 0 bases, with 13 bases between. CDR3 amino acids: CASTPRGIAKNIQYF. CDR3 bases: TGTGCCAGTACCCCTAGGGGAATAGCCAAAAACATTCAGTACTTC.

J is TRBJ1-1 and V is TRBV19, with D possibly being TRBD1 (5 bases). CDR1 and CDR2 from the germline V gene are LNHDA and SQIVND (reference sequence). The V gene lost 7 bases and the J gene lost 5 bases, with 8 bases spanning the gap. CDR3 size: 11 residues. Written as DNA, the CDR3 is TGTGCCAGTAACTACAGGACTGAAGCTTTCTTT. Encoded protein: CASNYRTEAFF. The full variable domain, rest sourced from reference TRBV19 and TRBJ1-1, is DGGITQSPKYLFRKEGQNVTLSCEQNLNHDAMYWYRQDPGQGLRLIYYSQIVNDFQKGDIAEGYSVSREKKESFPLTVTSAQKNPTAFYLCASNYRTEAFFGQGTRLTVV.

This chain links TRBV19 with TRBJ1-2; 8 bases are shared with TRBD1. The CDR3 extends over 14 amino acids. Germline assignment: CDR1 LNHDA and CDR2 SQIVND (reference sequence). With 6 bases clipped from V and 2 bases from J, the junction kept 5 bases outside the gene matches. The CDR3 sequence is CASSPTGDNYGYTF. The CDR3 region has the DNA TGTGCCAGTAGCCCGACAGGGGACAACTATGGCTACACCTTC.

This rearrangement joins TRBV28 to TRBJ1-5; 7 nucleotides agree with TRBD1. CDR3 length: 16 residues. Germline trimming cut 0 bases from V and 1 base from J; bases unmatched to any gene: 3. Germline CDR1 is MDHEN and CDR2 is SYDVKM. The CDR3 loop is CASSLWQGVSNQPQHF. DNA of the CDR3: TGTGCCAGCAGTTTATGGCAGGGGGTGAGCAATCAGCCCCAGCATTTT.

This chain connects TRBV7-9 to TRBJ2-2; D may be TRBD1 (7 bases). The germline gives CDR1 SEHNR, CDR2 FQNEAQ (reference sequence). V was trimmed by 5 bases and J by 1 base, leaving 17 bases between them. This CDR3 contains 17 residues. The CDR3 loop reads CASSPQRQGLNTGELFF. CDR3 bases: TGTGCCAGCAGCCCACAAAGACAGGGACTGAACACCGGGGAGCTGTTTTTT.

This chain links TRBV5-6 with TRBJ2-4; 13 bases agree with TRBD2. V was pared by 4 bases and J by 9 bases, with 10 bases of the junction left unmatched. The length of the CDR3 is 16 residues. Germline values: CDR1 SGHDT, CDR2 YYEEEE. The CDR3 here is CASSPRLAGGFGIQYF. The CDR3 DNA is TGTGCCAGCAGCCCTAGACTAGCGGGAGGTTTCGGCATTCAGTACTTC. Full variable domain (remainder filled in from reference TRBV5-6 and TRBJ2-4): DAGVTQSPTHLIKTRGQQVTLRCSPKSGHDTVSWYQQALGQGPQFIFQYYEEEERQRGNFPDRFSGHQFPNYSSELNVNALLLGDSALYLCASSPRLAGGFGIQYFGAGTRLSVL.